The 17 T cell receptor beta chains in this list originate from one sample, sequenced in a study of blood T cell repertoires in COVID-19. Clones were sequenced by immunoSEQ multiplex PCR, and TCRdb holds only the in-frame ones, with some missing. Among around 84,000 clones, just under 85% were seen once, and the ten largest hold roughly 18%. Material for sequencing was peripheral blood. These receptors all come from a man older than 75 with active or convalescent COVID-19.

This clone was found a few times. The chain combines TRBV6-5 with TRBJ2-3; 7 nucleotides line up with TRBD1. There are 15 residues in the CDR3. Trimming cost V 2 bases and J 4 bases; bases outside gene matches: 6. The germline gives CDR1 MNHEY, CDR2 SVGAGI. CDR3 in amino acids: CASSYRQGVSDTQYF. CDR3 sequence (DNA): TGTGCCAGCAGTTACCGCCAGGGGGTGTCAGATACGCAGTATTTT.

This clone has just a few counts. The V call is TRBV10-1, the J call TRBJ2-2; D not resolved. The CDR3 sequence is 12 residues long. Germline CDR1 WNHNN, CDR2 SYGVQD (reference sequence). The V end lost 6 bases, the J end lost 2 bases, and 4 bases lay between the germline ends. CDR3 sequence reads: CASRTNTGELFF. The CDR3 nucleotides are TGCGCCAGCAGAACAAACACCGGGGAGCTGTTTTTT.

This clone was recorded only once. CDR3 bases: TGTGCCAGCAGTTACAGGGGCGGACCAGCTAACTATGGCTACACCTTC. It is translated as CASSYRGGPANYGYTF. The chain has TRBV6-5 and TRBJ1-2; D perhaps matches TRBD1 (5 bases). The CDR3 loop spans 16 amino acids. Trimming pared 2 bases from V and 0 bases from J, leaving 13 bases between. CDR1 MNHEY and CDR2 SVGAGI come from the germline V gene.

This clone occurred a few times. The chain employs TRBV18 and TRBJ2-7; tentatively, D is TRBD1 (6 bases). In germline, CDR1 is KGHSH, CDR2 LQKENI. Trimming left V 5 bases short and J 3 bases short, with 14 bases between. This CDR3 has 14 amino acids. Here the CDR3 DNA reads TGTGCCAGCTCATCTCGGACAGACAACTACGAGCAGTACGTC. Its translation is CASSSRTDNYEQYV.

J is TRBJ2-7 and V is TRBV6-6; TRBD1 is a possible D gene (5 bases). CDR3 size: 12 residues. The germline V gene encodes CDR1 MNHNY and CDR2 SVGAGI (reference sequence). V lost 4 bases and J lost 4, with 8 bases in between. CDR3 protein: CASSSTAYEQYV. The CDR3 DNA sequence: TGTGCCAGCAGTTCGACAGCTTACGAGCAGTACGTC.

The chain uses TRBV4-1 and TRBJ2-1; perhaps TRBD1 as D (8 bases). CDR3 length equals 16 residues. Trimming shortened V by 4 bases and J by 2 bases, and 15 bases separated the two germline ends. Germline CDR1 reads MGHRA; CDR2 reads YSYEKL. CDR3 DNA sequence: TGCGCCAGCAGCCCCACAGGGGGGGGCGCCTACAATGAGCAGTTCTTC. Its translation: CASSPTGGGAYNEQFF.

This clone was seen only once. This chain links TRBV11-3 with TRBJ2-5; possibly TRBD2 for D (7 bases). In germline, CDR1 is SGHNT, CDR2 YENEEA. The CDR3 has 16 amino acids. Trimming cost V 8 bases and J 0 bases, with 19 bases left between them. The CDR3 reads CASDNGRGTYQETQYF. CDR3 coding DNA: TGTGCCAGCGACAACGGGCGGGGGACATACCAAGAGACCCAGTACTTC.

The chain employs TRBV7-2 and TRBJ2-1; 10 bases map to TRBD2. Germline V lookup: CDR1 SGHTA, CDR2 FQGNSA. Trimming removed 2 bases from V and 7 bases from J; junction bases left unmatched: 11. The CDR3 is 17 amino acids. Here the CDR3 reads CASSLSASGGRGNEQFF. The CDR3 bases are TGTGCCAGCAGCTTATCGGCTAGCGGGGGCCGAGGGAATGAGCAGTTCTTC.

This rearrangement joins TRBV11-2 to TRBJ1-1; the D gene is possibly TRBD1 (5 bases). CDR3 length: 14 residues. CDR1 SGHAT and CDR2 FQNNGV come from the germline V gene. Trimming left V 5 bases short and J 6 bases short, with 16 bases between. Here the CDR3 reads CASSRRGGSAEAFF. In DNA form, the CDR3 reads TGTGCCAGCAGCCGAAGGGGAGGGAGCGCTGAAGCTTTCTTT.

This rearrangement joins TRBV19 to TRBJ1-2; TRBD1 matches at 7 bases. Germline V lookup: CDR1 LNHDA, CDR2 SQIVND (reference sequence). V lost 5 bases, J lost 8 bases, and 14 bases stayed unmatched. This CDR3 contains 15 residues. Here the CDR3 DNA reads TGTGCCAGTAGTCTTAACCGGGACAGATCTAGAGGCTACACCTTC. Its translation: CASSLNRDRSRGYTF.

The chain employs TRBV25-1 and TRBJ2-1, with TRBD2 identical over 10 bases. Germline-derived CDR1 and CDR2 are MGHDK and SYGVNS. The V segment lost 4 bases and the J segment 10 bases; nucleotides outside the gene matches: 7. The CDR3 is 14 amino acids. DNA of the CDR3: TGTGCCAGCAGTGGTCTGGCTAGCGGGAGCGAGCAGTTCTTC. It specifies CASSGLASGSEQFF.

The chain is built from TRBV4-1 and TRBJ2-3; D is uncertain. V gave up 1 base and J gave up 3 bases, with 11 bases separating them. This CDR3 has 15 residues. Germline CDR1 reads MGHRA; CDR2 reads YSYEKL. CDR3 coding DNA: TGCGCCAGCAGCCAAGGACCCCGGCGGACAGATACGCAGTATTTT. Amino acids: CASSQGPRRTDTQYF.

The rearrangement links TRBV7-2 to TRBJ1-6; D uncertain. Germline assignment: CDR1 SGHTA and CDR2 FQGNSA. This CDR3 region has 14 residues. Deletions cut 0 bases from V and 7 bases from J, with 7 bases between. The CDR3 nucleotides read TGTGCCAGCAGCTTAGCCCCGGGGAATTCACCCCTCCACTTT. It yields the protein CASSLAPGNSPLHF.

J is TRBJ2-1 and V is TRBV29-1; D may be TRBD2 (6 bases). In germline, CDR1 is SQVTM, CDR2 ANQGSEA. The CDR3 length is 13 residues. Trimming removed 4 bases at V and 7 bases at J, with 14 bases between. The CDR3 DNA is TGCAGCGTTGGCGGGACCGGGTGGAATGAGCAGTTCTTC. Protein: CSVGGTGWNEQFF.

The rearrangement links TRBV19 to TRBJ1-5, with TRBD1 matching 10 bases. Trimming took 10 bases from V and 2 from J; bases not matched to a gene: 14. Germline V gives CDR1 LNHDA, CDR2 SQIVND (reference sequence). This CDR3 contains 17 residues. Here the CDR3 reads CATIGQGVVNGNQPQHF. The CDR3 coding sequence is TGTGCCACCATCGGACAGGGGGTCGTTAACGGCAATCAGCCCCAGCATTTT.

The V gene is TRBV19, the J gene TRBJ2-3, with 7 bases aligning to TRBD2. V trimming: 3 bases; J trimming: 4 bases; junction bases outside the gene matches: 4. Germline values: CDR1 LNHDA, CDR2 SQIVND (reference sequence). CDR3 size: 14 residues. CDR3 region: CASSMGRGADTQYF. The CDR3 DNA follows: TGTGCCAGTAGTATGGGGAGGGGCGCAGATACGCAGTATTTT.

The rearrangement links TRBV10-1 to TRBJ2-7, with 10 bases matching TRBD1. After removal of 9 bases from V and 6 bases from J, the junction contained 8 bases not matched to a gene. Germline V gives CDR1 WNHNN, CDR2 SYGVQD (reference sequence). This CDR3 region has 13 residues. CDR3 amino acids: CARAGTGVGEQYV. The DNA of the CDR3 is TGCGCCAGAGCCGGGACAGGGGTTGGCGAGCAGTACGTC.